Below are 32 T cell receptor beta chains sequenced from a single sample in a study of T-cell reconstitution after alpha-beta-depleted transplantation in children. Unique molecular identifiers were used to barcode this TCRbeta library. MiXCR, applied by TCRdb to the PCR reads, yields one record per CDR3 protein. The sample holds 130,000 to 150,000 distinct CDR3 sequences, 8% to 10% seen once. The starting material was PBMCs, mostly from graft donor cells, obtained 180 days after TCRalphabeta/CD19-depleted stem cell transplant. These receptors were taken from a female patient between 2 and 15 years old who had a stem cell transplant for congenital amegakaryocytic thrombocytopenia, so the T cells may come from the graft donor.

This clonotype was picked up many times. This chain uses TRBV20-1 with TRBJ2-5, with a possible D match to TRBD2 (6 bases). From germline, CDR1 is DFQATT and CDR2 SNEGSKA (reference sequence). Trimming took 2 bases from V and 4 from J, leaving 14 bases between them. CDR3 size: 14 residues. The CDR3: CSARKGGGGETQYF. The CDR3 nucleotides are TGCAGTGCTAGAAAAGGTGGGGGAGGAGAGACCCAGTACTTC.

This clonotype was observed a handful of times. The CDR3 DNA sequence: TGTGCCATCAGTGAAGGAGGGCAGCAGAACACTGAAGCTTTCTTT. This encodes CAISEGGQQNTEAFF. The chain employs TRBV10-3 and TRBJ1-1, with D unclear. Germline values: CDR1 ENHRY, CDR2 SYGVKD. Trimming removed 3 bases at V and 1 base at J, with 12 bases between. This CDR3 has 15 amino acids.

CDR3 DNA: TGCAGTGCAAACCAAAGACTAGCGGGAGTAGATGAGCAGTTCTTC. This translates into CSANQRLAGVDEQFF. The V call is TRBV20-1, the J call TRBJ2-1, with 12 bases aligning to TRBD2. Germline V gene data show CDR1 as DFQATT and CDR2 as SNEGSKA (reference sequence). V was pared by 6 bases and J by 8 bases, with 11 bases of the junction left unmatched. The length of the CDR3 is 15 residues.

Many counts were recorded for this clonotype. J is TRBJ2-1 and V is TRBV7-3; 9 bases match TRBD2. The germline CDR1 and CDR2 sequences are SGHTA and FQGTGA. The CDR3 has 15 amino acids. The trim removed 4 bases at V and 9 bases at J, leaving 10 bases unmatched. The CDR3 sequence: CASSSALAGLGEQFF. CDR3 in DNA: TGTGCCAGCAGCTCGGCACTAGCGGGTTTGGGTGAGCAGTTCTTC. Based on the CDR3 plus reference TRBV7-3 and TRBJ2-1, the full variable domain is GAGVSQTPSNKVTEKGKYVELRCDPISGHTALYWYRQSLGQGPEFLIYFQGTGAADDSGLPNDRFFAVRPEGSVSTLKIQRTERGDSAVYLCASSSALAGLGEQFFGPGTRLTVL.

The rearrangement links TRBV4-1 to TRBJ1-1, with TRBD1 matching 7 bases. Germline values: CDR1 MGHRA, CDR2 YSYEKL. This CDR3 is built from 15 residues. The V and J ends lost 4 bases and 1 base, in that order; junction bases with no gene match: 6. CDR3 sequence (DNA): TGCGCCAGCAGCCGAACAGACAGGGAGAACACTGAAGCTTTCTTT. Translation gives CASSRTDRENTEAFF.

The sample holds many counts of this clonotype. The CDR3 coding sequence is TGTGCCACCTTACAGCGCTACAATGAGCAGTTCTTC. Its protein is CATLQRYNEQFF. The rearrangement joins TRBV24-1 to TRBJ2-1; D unclear. The CDR3 runs 12 residues. CDR1 and CDR2 (germline): KGHDR, SFDVKD. With 9 bases removed from V and 3 bases from J, the gap between germline ends came to 8 bases.

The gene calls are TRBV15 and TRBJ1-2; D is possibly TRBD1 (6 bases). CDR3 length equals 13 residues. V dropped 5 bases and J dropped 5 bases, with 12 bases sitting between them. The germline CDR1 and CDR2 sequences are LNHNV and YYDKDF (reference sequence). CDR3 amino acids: CATSRGAAYGYTF. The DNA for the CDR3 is TGTGCCACCAGCCGGGGGGCGGCATATGGCTACACCTTC.

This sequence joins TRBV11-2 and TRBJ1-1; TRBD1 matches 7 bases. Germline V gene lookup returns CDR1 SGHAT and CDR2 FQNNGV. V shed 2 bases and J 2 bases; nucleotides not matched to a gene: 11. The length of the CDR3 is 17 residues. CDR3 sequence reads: CASSLSQWRDSNTEAFF. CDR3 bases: TGTGCCAGCAGCTTATCCCAGTGGCGGGACAGCAACACTGAAGCTTTCTTT.

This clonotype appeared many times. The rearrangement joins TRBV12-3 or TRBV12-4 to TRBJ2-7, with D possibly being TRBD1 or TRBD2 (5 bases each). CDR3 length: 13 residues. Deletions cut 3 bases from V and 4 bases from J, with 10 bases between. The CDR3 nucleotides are TGTGCCAGCAGTTTCGGGGCCCGGTACGAGCAGTACTTC. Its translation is CASSFGARYEQYF.

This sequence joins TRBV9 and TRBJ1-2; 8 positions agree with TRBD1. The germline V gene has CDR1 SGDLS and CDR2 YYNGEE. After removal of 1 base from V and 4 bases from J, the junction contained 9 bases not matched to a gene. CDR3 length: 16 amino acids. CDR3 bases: TGTGCCAGCAGCGTATCGGGGCAGGGGGCGGTCTATGGCTACACCTTC. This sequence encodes CASSVSGQGAVYGYTF.

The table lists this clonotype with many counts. CDR3 nucleotide sequence: TGCGCCAGCAGCTATAGGGACAGGGTATACGAGCAGTACTTC. This translates into CASSYRDRVYEQYF. The chain has TRBV4-1 and TRBJ2-7; 9 bases agree with TRBD1. V was clipped by 5 bases and J by 4 bases; unmatched bases: 6. The CDR3 consists of 14 residues. CDR1 MGHRA and CDR2 YSYEKL come from the germline V gene.

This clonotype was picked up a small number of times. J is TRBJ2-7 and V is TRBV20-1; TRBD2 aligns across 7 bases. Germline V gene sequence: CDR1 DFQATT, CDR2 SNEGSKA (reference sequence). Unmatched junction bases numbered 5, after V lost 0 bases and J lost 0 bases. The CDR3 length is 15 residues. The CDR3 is CSARDFAGDSYEQYF. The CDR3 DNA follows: TGCAGTGCTAGAGATTTTGCGGGGGACTCCTACGAGCAGTACTTC.

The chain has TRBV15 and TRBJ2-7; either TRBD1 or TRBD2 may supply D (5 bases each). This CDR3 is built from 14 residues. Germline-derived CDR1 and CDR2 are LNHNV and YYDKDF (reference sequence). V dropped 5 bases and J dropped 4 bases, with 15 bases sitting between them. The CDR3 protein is CATSVGPGPYEQYF. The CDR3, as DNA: TGTGCCACCAGCGTGGGACCGGGACCTTACGAGCAGTACTTC.

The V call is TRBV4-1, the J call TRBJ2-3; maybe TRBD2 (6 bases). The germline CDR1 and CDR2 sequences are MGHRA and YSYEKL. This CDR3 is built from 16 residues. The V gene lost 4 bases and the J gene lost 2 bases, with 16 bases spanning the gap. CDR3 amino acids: CASSRSSGGLTDTQYF. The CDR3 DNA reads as TGCGCCAGCAGCCGTAGTAGCGGAGGCCTCACAGATACGCAGTATTTT.

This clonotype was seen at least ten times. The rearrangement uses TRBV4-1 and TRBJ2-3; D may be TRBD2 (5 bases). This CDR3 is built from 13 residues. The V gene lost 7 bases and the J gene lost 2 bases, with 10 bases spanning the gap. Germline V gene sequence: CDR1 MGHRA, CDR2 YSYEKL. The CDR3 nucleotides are TGCGCCAGCAAGCAAGCGGACACAGATACGCAGTATTTT. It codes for CASKQADTDTQYF.

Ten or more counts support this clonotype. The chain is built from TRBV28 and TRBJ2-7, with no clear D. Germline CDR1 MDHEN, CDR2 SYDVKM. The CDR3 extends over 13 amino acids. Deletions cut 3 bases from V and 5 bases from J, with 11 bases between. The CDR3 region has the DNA TGTGCCAGCAGTTTCGCGAGTTTCAACGAGCAGTACTTC. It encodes CASSFASFNEQYF.

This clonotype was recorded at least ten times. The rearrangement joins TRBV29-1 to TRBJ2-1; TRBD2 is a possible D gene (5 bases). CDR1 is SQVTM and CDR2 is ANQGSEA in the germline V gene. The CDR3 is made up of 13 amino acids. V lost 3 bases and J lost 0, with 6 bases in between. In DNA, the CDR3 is TGCAGCGTTGAGGCGGGCTCCTACAATGAGCAGTTCTTC. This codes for CSVEAGSYNEQFF.

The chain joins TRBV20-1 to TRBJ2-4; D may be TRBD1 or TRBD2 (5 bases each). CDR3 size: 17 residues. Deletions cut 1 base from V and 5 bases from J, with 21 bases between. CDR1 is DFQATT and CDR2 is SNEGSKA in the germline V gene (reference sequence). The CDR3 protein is CSARVWGNGANQNIQYF. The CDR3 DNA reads TGCAGTGCTAGAGTATGGGGGAACGGTGCGAATCAAAACATTCAGTACTTC.

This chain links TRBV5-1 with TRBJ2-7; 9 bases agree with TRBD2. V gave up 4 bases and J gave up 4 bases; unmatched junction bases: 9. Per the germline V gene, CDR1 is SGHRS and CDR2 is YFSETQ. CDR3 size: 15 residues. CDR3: CASSTTSGPSYEQYF. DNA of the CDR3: TGCGCCAGCAGCACAACTAGCGGGCCCTCTTACGAGCAGTACTTC. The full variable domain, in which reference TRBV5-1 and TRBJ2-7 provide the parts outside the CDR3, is KAGVTQTPRYLIKTRGQQVTLSCSPISGHRSVSWYQQTPGQGLQFLFEYFSETQRNKGNFPGRFSGRQFSNSRSEMNVSTLELGDSALYLCASSTTSGPSYEQYFGPGTRLTVT.

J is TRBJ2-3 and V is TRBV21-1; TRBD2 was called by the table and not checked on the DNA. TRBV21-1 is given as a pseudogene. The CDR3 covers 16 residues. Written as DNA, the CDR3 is TGTGCCAGCAGCAGCATAGCGGGAGAGGGCACAGATACGCAGTATTTT. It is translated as CASSSIAGEGTDTQYF.

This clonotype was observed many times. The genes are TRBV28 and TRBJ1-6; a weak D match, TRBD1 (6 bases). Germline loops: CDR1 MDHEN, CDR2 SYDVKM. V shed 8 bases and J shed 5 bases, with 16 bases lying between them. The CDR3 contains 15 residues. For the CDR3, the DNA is TGTGCCAGCGAAGGGGGGGATCGGCATAATTCACCCCTCCACTTT. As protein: CASEGGDRHNSPLHF.

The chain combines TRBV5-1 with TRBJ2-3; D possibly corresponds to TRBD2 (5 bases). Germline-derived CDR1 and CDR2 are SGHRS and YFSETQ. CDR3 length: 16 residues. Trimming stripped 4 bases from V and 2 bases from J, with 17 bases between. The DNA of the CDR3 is TGCGCCAGCAGCCCCTCGCCTGTTGGACTCACAGATACGCAGTATTTT. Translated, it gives CASSPSPVGLTDTQYF.

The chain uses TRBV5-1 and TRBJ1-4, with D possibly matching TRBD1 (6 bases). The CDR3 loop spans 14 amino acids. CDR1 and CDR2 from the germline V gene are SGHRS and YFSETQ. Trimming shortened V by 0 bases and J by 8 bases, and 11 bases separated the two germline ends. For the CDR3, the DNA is TGCGCCAGCAGCTTGGACAGGGTGGGAGAAAAACTGTTTTTT. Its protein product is CASSLDRVGEKLFF.

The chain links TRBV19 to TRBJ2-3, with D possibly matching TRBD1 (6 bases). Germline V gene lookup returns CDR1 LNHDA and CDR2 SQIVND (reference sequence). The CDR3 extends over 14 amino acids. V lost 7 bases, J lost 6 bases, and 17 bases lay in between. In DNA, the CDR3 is TGTGCCAGTACTTGGGACACAAACTCGGATACGCAGTATTTT. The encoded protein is CASTWDTNSDTQYF.

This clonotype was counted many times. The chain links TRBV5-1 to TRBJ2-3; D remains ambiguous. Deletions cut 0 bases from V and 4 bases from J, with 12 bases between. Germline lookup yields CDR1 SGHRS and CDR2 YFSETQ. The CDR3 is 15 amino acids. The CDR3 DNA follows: TGCGCCAGCAGCTTGGCCAGTCCCTGGTCAGATACGCAGTATTTT. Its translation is CASSLASPWSDTQYF.

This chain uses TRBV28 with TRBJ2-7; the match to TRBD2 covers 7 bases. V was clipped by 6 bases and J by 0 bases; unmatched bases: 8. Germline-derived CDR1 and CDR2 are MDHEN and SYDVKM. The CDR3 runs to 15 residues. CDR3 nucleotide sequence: TGTGCCAGCAGGGGGGTGGCGGGGGTCTCCTACGAGCAGTACTTC. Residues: CASRGVAGVSYEQYF.

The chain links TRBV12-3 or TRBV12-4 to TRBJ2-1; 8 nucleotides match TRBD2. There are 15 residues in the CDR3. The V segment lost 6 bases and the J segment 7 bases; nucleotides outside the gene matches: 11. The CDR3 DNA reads TGTGCCAGCAGCCTAAGCGGGAGATTGTGGAATGAGCAGTTCTTC. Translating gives CASSLSGRLWNEQFF.

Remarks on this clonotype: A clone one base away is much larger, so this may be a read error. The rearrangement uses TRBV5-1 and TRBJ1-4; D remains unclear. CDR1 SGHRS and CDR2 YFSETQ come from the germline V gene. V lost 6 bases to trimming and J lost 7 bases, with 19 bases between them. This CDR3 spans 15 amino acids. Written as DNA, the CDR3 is TGCGCCAGCATCCCTCGGGCCGCCCGGAGTGAAAAACTGTTTTTT. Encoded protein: CASIPRAARSEKLFF.

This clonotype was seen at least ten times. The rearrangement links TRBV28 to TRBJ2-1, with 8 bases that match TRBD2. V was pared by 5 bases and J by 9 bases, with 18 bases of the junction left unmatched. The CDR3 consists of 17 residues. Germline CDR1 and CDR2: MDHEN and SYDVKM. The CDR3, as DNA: TGTGCCAGCAGTCCTCCTTACTCCGGGACTAGGGGAACTGAGCAGTTCTTC. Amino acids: CASSPPYSGTRGTEQFF. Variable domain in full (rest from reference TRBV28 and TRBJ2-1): DVKVTQSSRYLVKRTGEKVFLECVQDMDHENMFWYRQDPGLGLRLIYFSYDVKMKEKGDIPEGYSVSREKKERFSLILESASTNQTSMYLCASSPPYSGTRGTEQFFGPGTRLTVL.

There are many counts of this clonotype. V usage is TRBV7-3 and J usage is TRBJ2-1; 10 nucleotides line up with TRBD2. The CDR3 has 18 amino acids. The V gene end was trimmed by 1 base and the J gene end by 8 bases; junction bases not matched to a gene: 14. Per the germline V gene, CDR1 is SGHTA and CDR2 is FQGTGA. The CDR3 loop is CASSLNVPSGRLNDEQFF. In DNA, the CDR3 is TGTGCCAGCAGCTTAAATGTTCCTAGCGGGAGATTAAACGATGAGCAGTTCTTC.

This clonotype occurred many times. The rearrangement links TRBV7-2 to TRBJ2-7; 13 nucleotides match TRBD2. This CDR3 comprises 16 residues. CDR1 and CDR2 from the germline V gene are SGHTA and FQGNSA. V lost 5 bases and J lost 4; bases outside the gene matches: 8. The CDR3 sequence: CASSPTGLAGRYEQYF. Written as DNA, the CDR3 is TGTGCCAGCAGCCCCACGGGACTAGCGGGGAGATACGAGCAGTACTTC. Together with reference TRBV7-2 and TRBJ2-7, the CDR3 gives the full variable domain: GAGVSQSPSNKVTEKGKDVELRCDPISGHTALYWYRQSLGQGLEFLIYFQGNSAPDKSGLPSDRFSAERTGGSVSTLTIQRTQQEDSAVYLCASSPTGLAGRYEQYFGPGTRLTVT.

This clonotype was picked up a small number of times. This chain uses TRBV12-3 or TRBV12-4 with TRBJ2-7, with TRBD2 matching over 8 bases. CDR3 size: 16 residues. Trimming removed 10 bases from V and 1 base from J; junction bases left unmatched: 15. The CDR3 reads CANSGGPGRQSYEQYF. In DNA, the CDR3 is TGTGCCAACTCGGGGGGGCCTGGACGTCAATCCTACGAGCAGTACTTC.